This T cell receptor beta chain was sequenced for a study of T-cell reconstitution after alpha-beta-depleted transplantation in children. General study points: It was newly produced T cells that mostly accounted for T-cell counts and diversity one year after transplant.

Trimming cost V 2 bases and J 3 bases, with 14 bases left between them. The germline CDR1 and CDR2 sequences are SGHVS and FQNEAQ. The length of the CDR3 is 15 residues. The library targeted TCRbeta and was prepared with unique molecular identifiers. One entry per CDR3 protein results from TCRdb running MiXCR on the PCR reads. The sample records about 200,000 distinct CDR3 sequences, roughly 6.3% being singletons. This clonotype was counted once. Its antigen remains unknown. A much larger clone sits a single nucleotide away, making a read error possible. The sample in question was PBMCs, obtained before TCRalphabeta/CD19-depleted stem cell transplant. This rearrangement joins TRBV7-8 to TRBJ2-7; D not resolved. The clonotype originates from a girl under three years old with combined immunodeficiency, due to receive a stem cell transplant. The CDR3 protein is CASSLLPVRFYEQYF. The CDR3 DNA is TGTGCCAGCAGCTTACTCCCGGTACGGTTCTACGAGCAGTACTTC.